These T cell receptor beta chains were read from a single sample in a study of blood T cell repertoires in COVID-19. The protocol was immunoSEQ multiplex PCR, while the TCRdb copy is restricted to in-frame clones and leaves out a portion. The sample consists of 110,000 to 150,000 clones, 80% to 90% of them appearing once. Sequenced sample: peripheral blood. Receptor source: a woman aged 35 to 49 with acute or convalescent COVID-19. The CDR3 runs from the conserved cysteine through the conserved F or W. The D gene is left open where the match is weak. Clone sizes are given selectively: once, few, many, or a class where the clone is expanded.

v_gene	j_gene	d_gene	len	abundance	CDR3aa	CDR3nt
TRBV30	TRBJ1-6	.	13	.	CAWAKELYSPLHF	TGTGCCTGGGCTAAAGAACTATATTCACCCCTCCACTTT
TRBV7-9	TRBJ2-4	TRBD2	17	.	CASSSSGLAGAENIQYF	TGTGCCAGCAGCTCCTCGGGACTAGCGGGAGCAGAAAACATTCAGTACTTC
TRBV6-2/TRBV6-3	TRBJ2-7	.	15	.	CASSYSRTIPYEQYF	TGTGCCAGCAGTTACTCTAGGACTATACCCTACGAGCAGTACTTC
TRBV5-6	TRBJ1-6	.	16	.	CASSLARGLYNSPLHF	TGTGCCAGCAGCTTGGCCCGTGGGCTATATAATTCACCCCTCCACTTT
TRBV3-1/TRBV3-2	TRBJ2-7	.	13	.	CASSSWGAYEQYF	TGTGCCAGCAGCTCGTGGGGGGCCTACGAGCAGTACTTC
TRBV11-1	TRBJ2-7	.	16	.	CASSLAGGTSGYEQYF	TGTGCCAGCAGCTTAGCCGGAGGGACCTCGGGCTACGAGCAGTACTTC
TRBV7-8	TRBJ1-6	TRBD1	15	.	CASSFLDRATSPLHF	TGTGCCAGCAGCTTCTTGGACAGGGCGACTTCACCCCTCCACTTT
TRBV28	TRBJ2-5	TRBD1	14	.	CASSPIGTEETQYF	TGTGCCAGCAGCCCGATCGGGACAGAAGAGACCCAGTACTTC
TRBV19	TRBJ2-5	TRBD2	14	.	CASSIGGGQETQYF	TGTGCCAGTAGTATCGGGGGGGGCCAAGAGACCCAGTACTTC
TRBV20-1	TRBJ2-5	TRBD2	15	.	CSASGLAGVFETQYF	TGCAGTGCTAGTGGGCTAGCGGGAGTTTTTGAGACCCAGTACTTC
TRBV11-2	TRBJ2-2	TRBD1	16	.	CASSSRTGGLTGELFF	TGTGCCAGCAGCTCCAGGACAGGGGGCTTGACCGGGGAGCTGTTTTTT
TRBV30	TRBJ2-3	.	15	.	CAWSDVSGLPATQYF	TGTGCCTGGAGCGATGTTAGCGGACTTCCGGCTACGCAGTATTTT
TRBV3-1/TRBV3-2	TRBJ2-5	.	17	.	CASSQGIRVTAKETQYF	TGTGCCAGCAGCCAAGGAATCCGCGTAACTGCTAAAGAGACCCAGTACTTC
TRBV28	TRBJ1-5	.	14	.	CAVDSQNSNQPQHF	TGTGCCGTCGACAGCCAAAATAGCAATCAGCCCCAGCATTTT
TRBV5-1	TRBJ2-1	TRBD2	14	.	CASTPGGVGGEQFF	TGCGCCAGCACACCCGGGGGGGTAGGGGGTGAGCAGTTCTTC
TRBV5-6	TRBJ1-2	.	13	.	CASSLVEGYGYTF	TGTGCCAGCAGCTTGGTAGAGGGTTATGGCTACACCTTC
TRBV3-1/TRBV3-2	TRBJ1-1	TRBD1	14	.	CASSPGTGDTEAFF	TGTGCCAGCAGCCCAGGGACAGGAGACACTGAAGCTTTCTTT
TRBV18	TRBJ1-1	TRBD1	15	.	CASSPPGQPNTEAFF	TGTGCCAGCTCACCACCGGGACAGCCTAACACTGAAGCTTTCTTT
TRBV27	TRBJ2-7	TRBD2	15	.	CASSFREASSYEQYF	TGTGCCAGCAGTTTCCGGGAGGCCTCCTCCTACGAGCAGTACTTC
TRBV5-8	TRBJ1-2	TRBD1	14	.	CASSLPGGMNGYTF	TGTGCCAGCAGCTTGCCAGGGGGTATGAATGGCTACACCTTC
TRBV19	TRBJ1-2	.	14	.	CASSISGGINGYTF	TGTGCCAGTAGTATCTCCGGGGGAATCAATGGCTACACCTTC
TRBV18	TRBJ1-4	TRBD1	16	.	CASSPGTGAIGEKLFF	TGTGCCAGCTCACCGGGGACAGGGGCCATCGGCGAAAAACTGTTTTTT
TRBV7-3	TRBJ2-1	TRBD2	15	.	CASSLQDAGANEQFF	TGTGCCAGCAGCTTACAGGACGCGGGAGCAAATGAGCAGTTCTTC
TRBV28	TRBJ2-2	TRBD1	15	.	CASSRTGANTGELFF	TGTGCCAGCAGCCGGACAGGGGCGAACACCGGGGAGCTGTTTTTT
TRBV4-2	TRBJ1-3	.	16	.	CASSQDPQVSGNTIYF	TGTGCCAGCAGCCAAGATCCCCAGGTCTCTGGAAACACCATATATTTT
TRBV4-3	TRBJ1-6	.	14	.	CASSQQQGNSPLHF	TGCGCCAGCAGCCAACAACAGGGTAATTCACCCCTCCACTTT
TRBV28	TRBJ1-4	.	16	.	CASTVTGFATNEKLFF	TGTGCCAGCACCGTTACAGGGTTTGCAACTAATGAAAAACTGTTTTTT
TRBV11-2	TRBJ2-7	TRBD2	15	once	CASSLLAGGPNEQYF	TGTGCCAGCAGCTTACTAGCGGGGGGCCCAAACGAGCAGTACTTC
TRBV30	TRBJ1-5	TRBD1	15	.	CAWSSTGASNQPQHF	TGTGCCTGGAGTTCGACAGGGGCTAGCAATCAGCCCCAGCATTTT
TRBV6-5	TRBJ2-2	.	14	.	CASSWTTNTGELFF	TGTGCCAGCTCTTGGACAACCAACACCGGGGAGCTGTTTTTT
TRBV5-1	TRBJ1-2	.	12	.	CASSPETDGYTF	TGCGCCAGCAGTCCCGAGACAGATGGCTACACCTTC
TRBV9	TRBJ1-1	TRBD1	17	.	CASSAGSGTGPQYEAFF	TGTGCCAGCAGCGCTGGATCCGGGACAGGGCCCCAATATGAAGCTTTCTTT
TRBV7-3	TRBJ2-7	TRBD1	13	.	CASSRQGPDEQYF	TGTGCCAGCAGTAGACAGGGCCCGGATGAGCAGTACTTC
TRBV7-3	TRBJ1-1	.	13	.	CASSIQANTEAFF	TGTGCCAGCAGCATACAGGCGAACACTGAAGCTTTCTTT
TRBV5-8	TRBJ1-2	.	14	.	CASSFELNNYGYTF	TGTGCCAGCAGCTTCGAACTTAATAACTATGGCTACACCTTC
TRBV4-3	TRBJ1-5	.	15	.	CASSQDSAGNQPQHF	TGCGCCAGCAGCCAAGATTCCGCAGGTAATCAGCCCCAGCATTTT
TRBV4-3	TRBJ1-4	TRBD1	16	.	CASSQHAGTGGEKLFF	TGCGCCAGCAGCCAACACGCGGGGACAGGGGGAGAAAAACTGTTTTTT
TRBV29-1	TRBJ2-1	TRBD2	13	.	CSVVGTTHNEQFF	TGCAGCGTTGTTGGGACTACACACAATGAGCAGTTCTTC
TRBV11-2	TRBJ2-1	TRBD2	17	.	CASSFGAGALLYNEQFF	TGTGCCAGCAGCTTTGGGGCGGGAGCACTACTCTACAATGAGCAGTTCTTC
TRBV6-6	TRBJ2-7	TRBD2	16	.	CASSYRGVGNPYEQYF	TGTGCCAGCAGTTACCGGGGGGTCGGGAACCCCTACGAGCAGTACTTC
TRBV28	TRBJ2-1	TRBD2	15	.	CASSYLAGAYNEQFF	TGTGCCAGCAGCTACCTAGCGGGAGCCTACAATGAGCAGTTCTTC
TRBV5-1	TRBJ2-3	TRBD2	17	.	CASSLGASGGITDTQYF	TGCGCCAGCAGCTTGGGAGCTAGCGGGGGTATCACAGATACGCAGTATTTT
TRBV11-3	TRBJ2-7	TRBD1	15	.	CASSPGDRSSYEQYF	TGTGCCAGCAGCCCGGGGGACAGGTCGAGCTACGAGCAGTACTTC
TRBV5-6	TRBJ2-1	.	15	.	CASSPRGGPYNEQFF	TGTGCCAGCAGCCCCAGGGGTGGGCCCTACAATGAGCAGTTCTTC
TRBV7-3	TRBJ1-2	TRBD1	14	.	CASSRSGGDYGYTF	TGTGCCAGCAGCCGTTCAGGGGGAGACTATGGCTACACCTTC
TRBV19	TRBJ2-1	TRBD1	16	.	CASSGRGPALYNEQFF	TGTGCCAGTAGTGGAAGGGGGCCCGCCCTTTACAATGAGCAGTTCTTC
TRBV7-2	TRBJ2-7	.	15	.	CASSPQGRNSYEQYF	TGTGCCAGCAGCCCCCAGGGGCGGAACTCCTACGAGCAGTACTTC
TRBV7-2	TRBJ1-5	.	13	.	CASSHWGGQPQHF	TGTGCCAGCAGCCACTGGGGGGGTCAGCCCCAGCATTTT